This TCR beta chain was recorded in a study of T cells in Graves' hyperthyroidism and ophthalmopathy. V was cut by 7 bases and J by 8 bases, with 19 bases left in between. The CDR3 sequence is 14 residues long. Researchers amplified the TCR beta CDR3 regions from RNA transcripts. Carried out on the TCR CDR3, a first-round RT-PCR used the HTBI primer set. TCRdb itself ran the multiplex PCR reads through MiXCR, one entry per CDR3 protein. The profile shows about 420,000 distinct CDR3 sequences, approximately 15% of them singletons. Study conclusions and caveats: Most expanded thyroid clonotypes above 0.001 also appeared in blood.

This clonotype was detected many times. The target antigen is unknown. This sequence originates from a woman under 30 with Graves' hyperthyroidism. The sample taken for sequencing was blood. The chain joins TRBV12-3 or TRBV12-4 to TRBJ2-3, with a possible D match to TRBD2 (6 bases). The CDR3 loop reads CASTGTGGTGTQYF. In nucleotides, the CDR3 is TGTGCCAGCACCGGGACTGGCGGAACGGGTACGCAGTATTTT.